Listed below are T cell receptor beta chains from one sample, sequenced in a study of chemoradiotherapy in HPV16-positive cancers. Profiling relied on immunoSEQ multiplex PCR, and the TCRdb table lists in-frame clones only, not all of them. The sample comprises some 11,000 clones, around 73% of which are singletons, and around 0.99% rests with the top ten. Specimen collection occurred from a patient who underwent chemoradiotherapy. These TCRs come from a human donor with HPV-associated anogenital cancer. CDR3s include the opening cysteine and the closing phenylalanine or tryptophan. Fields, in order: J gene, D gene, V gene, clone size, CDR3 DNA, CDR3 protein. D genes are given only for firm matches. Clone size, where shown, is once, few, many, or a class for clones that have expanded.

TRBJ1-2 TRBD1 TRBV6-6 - TGTGCCAGCACCATACGGGTAGGGGGCGAAGGCTACACCTTC CASTIRVGGEGYTF
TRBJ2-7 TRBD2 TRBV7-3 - TGTGCCAGCAGGGGGGGGTCCTACGAGCAGTACTTC CASRGGSYEQYF
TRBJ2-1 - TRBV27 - TGTGCCAGCAGTACCGCCGGGGAGGTGCAGTTCTTC CASSTAGEVQFF
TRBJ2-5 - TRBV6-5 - TGTGCCAGCAGTTACTCCCGGGGAAACCAAGAGACCCAGTACTTC CASSYSRGNQETQYF
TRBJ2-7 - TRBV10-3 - TGTGCCATCAGTGGCCTGGACGAGCAGTACTTC CAISGLDEQYF
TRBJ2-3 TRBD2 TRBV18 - TGTGCCAGCTCACCACTCGGGGGGTCAGATACGCAGTATTTT CASSPLGGSDTQYF
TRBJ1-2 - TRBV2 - TGTGCCAGCAGTGAAGCGGGTAAAGGAGATTTTTATGGCTACACCTTC CASSEAGKGDFYGYTF
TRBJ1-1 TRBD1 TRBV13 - TGTGCCAGCAGCCCAGGACAGGCTGAAGCTTTCTTT CASSPGQAEAFF
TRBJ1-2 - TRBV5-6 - TGTGCCAGCAGCCGTTGGGCGGGGAAAAGAGGAGGCTACACCTTC CASSRWAGKRGGYTF
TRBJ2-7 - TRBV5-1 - TGCGCCAGCAGCCTGGGGGGGCGAAACGAGCAGTACTTC CASSLGGRNEQYF
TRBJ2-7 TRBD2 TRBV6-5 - TGTGCCAGCAGTTCACTAGCGGGAGGGTACGAGCAGTACTTC CASSSLAGGYEQYF
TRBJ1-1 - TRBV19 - TGTGCCAGTAGTATAGAGATTACCTTGCGGACTGAAGCTTTCTTT CASSIEITLRTEAFF
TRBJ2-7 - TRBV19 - TGTGCCAGTAGTACGGCCAGGAGTAGTTACGAGCAGTACTTC CASSTARSSYEQYF
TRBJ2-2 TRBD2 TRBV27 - TGTGCCAGCAGTTTAGTCGGGGCGGGAGCGGACACCGGGGAGCTGTTTTTT CASSLVGAGADTGELFF
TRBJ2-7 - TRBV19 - TGTGCCAGTAGTGGGGTCCACGAGCAGTACTTC CASSGVHEQYF
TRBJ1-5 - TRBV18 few TGTGCCAGCTCAGCGGAGAATCAGCCCCAGCATTTT CASSAENQPQHF
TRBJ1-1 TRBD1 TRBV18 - TGTGCCAGCTCATCACGCACCACAGGGGGCTCTTCTGAAGCTTTCTTT CASSSRTTGGSSEAFF
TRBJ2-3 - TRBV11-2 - TGTGCCAGCACCCCCGGGGTGTTCACAGATACGCAGTATTTT CASTPGVFTDTQYF
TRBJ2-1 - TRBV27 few TGTGCCAGTCTTAGCTCCTACAATGAGCAGTTCTTC CASLSSYNEQFF
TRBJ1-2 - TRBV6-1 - TGTGCCAGCAGTGAAGCGGGCGGCAGGGCCTCCTATGGCTACACCTTC CASSEAGGRASYGYTF
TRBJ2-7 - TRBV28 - TGTGCCAGCAGCCCGACCGGGACTTTACCTCCCTACGAGCAGTACTTC CASSPTGTLPPYEQYF
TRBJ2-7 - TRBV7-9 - TGTGCCAGCAGCGCCCCAGGGCAGTCTTACGAGCAGTACTTC CASSAPGQSYEQYF
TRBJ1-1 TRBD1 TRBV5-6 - TGTGCCAGCAGTCCCCTAGACAGGGGGCGAGGTGAAGCTTTCTTT CASSPLDRGRGEAFF
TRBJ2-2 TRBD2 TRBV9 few TGTGCCAGCAGCGTGGTGGCGGGAGGGACGCTGAACACCGGGGAGCTGTTTTTT CASSVVAGGTLNTGELFF
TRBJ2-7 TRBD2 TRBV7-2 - TGTGCCAGCAGCTTAGGACTAGCGGGAGCTGGGGGCGAGCAGTACTTC CASSLGLAGAGGEQYF
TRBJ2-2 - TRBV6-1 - TGTGCCAGCAGGTACATGAACACCGGGGAGCTGTTTTTT CASRYMNTGELFF
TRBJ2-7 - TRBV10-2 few TGCGCCAGCAGTGAGGGTGGCAGAGACTACGAGCAGTACTTC CASSEGGRDYEQYF
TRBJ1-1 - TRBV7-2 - TGTGCCAGCAGCTTATTGCTGGGAGAGGTGGGCACTGAAGCTTTCTTT CASSLLLGEVGTEAFF
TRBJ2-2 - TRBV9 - TGTGCCAGCAGCGTAGAGGGGGGTAGGCCCACCGGGGAGCTGTTTTTT CASSVEGGRPTGELFF
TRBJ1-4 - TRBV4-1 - TGCGCCAGCAGCCAAGATCGGACTGAAAAACTGTTTTTT CASSQDRTEKLFF
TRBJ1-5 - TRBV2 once TGTGCCAGCAGTCCTTCGGGCAGGGCGGGACAGCCCCAGCATTTT CASSPSGRAGQPQHF
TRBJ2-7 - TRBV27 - TGTGCCAGCAGTTTAATCGGTGGGGAGCAGTACTTC CASSLIGGEQYF